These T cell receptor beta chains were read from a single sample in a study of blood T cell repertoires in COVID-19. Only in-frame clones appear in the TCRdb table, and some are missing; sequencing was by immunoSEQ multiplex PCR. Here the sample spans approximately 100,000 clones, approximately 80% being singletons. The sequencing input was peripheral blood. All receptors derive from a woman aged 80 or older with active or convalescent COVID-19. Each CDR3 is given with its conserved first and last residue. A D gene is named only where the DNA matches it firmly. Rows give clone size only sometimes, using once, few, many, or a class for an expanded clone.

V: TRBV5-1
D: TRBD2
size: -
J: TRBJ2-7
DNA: TGCGCCAGCAGCCGTTGGAGCGGGAGCTATACGAGCGAGCAGTACTTC
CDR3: CASSRWSGSYTSEQYF

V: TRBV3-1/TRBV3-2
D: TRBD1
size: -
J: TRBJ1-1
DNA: TGTGCCAGCAGCCCGGGACAGGCTAACACTGAAGCTTTCTTT
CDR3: CASSPGQANTEAFF

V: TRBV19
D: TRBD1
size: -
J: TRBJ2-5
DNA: TGTGCCAGTAGTATTTCTTGGACAGGGCAAGAGACCCAGTACTTC
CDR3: CASSISWTGQETQYF

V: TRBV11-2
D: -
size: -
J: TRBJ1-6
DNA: TGTGCCAGCAGCTTTATCGGGGGTAATTCACCCCTCCACTTT
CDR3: CASSFIGGNSPLHF

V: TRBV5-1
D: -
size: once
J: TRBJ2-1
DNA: TGCGCCAGCAGCCCGGAGGCAGGTTACAATGAGCAGTTCTTC
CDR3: CASSPEAGYNEQFF

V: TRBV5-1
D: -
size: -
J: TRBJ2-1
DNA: TGCGCCAGCAGCTTGGACAGGAACAATGAGCAGTTCTTC
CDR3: CASSLDRNNEQFF

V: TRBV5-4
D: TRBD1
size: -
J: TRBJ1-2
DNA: TGTGCCAGCAGTTCCGGGACAGGGTTTAACTATGGCTACACCTTC
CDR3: CASSSGTGFNYGYTF

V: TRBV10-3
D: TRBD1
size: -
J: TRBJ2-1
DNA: TGTGCCATCAGTTCCGGGACAGGGAAAGAAAAGCAGTTCTTC
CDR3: CAISSGTGKEKQFF

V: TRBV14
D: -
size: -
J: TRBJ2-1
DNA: TGTGCCAGCAGCCAAATCACGGGACTGACCTACAATGAGCAGTTCTTC
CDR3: CASSQITGLTYNEQFF

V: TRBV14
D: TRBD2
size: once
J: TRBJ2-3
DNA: TGTGCCAGCAGCCGACTAGCGGGACATCGGACAGATACGCAGTATTTT
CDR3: CASSRLAGHRTDTQYF

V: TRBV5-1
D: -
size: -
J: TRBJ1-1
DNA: TGCGCCAGCAGCTTGCAAGGGGCGAATGGGGCTGAAGCTTTCTTT
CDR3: CASSLQGANGAEAFF